Below, 21 T cell receptor beta chains from the same sample are listed, as sequenced in a study of shared clonotypes between healthy human individuals. Measured with immunoSEQ multiplex PCR; TCRdb has only the in-frame clones, and not every one. The sample lists over a million clones, around 97% seen once, with approximately 1.1% in the top ten. The sequenced sample consisted of naive CD4+ T cells sorted from blood. Documented subset: CD45RA+ positively selected. Receptors originate from a young man in good health.

This chain uses TRBV20-1 with TRBJ2-3, with no clear D. This CDR3 is built from 10 residues. Trimming pared 6 bases from V and 6 bases from J, leaving 7 bases between. Germline V gene lookup returns CDR1 DFQATT and CDR2 SNEGSKA (reference sequence). The CDR3 bases are TGCAGTGCCCCCTCGGATACGCAGTATTTT. This encodes CSAPSDTQYF.

The J gene is TRBJ1-1, the V gene TRBV7-8, with 8 bases lining up with TRBD1. The CDR3 length is 14 residues. After removal of 5 bases from V and 1 base from J, the junction contained 3 bases not matched to a gene. Germline CDR1 and CDR2: SGHVS and FQNEAQ. The CDR3 DNA reads TGTGCCAGCAGCAGAGGACAGGGGAACACTGAAGCTTTCTTT. This codes for CASSRGQGNTEAFF.

The V and J genes are TRBV7-2 and TRBJ1-1; 7 bases agree with TRBD1. This CDR3 has 13 residues. Germline V gene data show CDR1 as SGHTA and CDR2 as FQGNSA. J was trimmed by 8 bases and V by 5 bases; bases with no gene match: 8. The DNA for the CDR3 is TGTGCCAGCAGCCTGAACAGGGGATCCGAAGCTTTCTTT. It yields the protein CASSLNRGSEAFF. The variable domain in full, completed from reference TRBV7-2 and TRBJ1-1, reads GAGVSQSPSNKVTEKGKDVELRCDPISGHTALYWYRQSLGQGLEFLIYFQGNSAPDKSGLPSDRFSAERTGGSVSTLTIQRTQQEDSAVYLCASSLNRGSEAFFGQGTRLTVV.

The chain carries TRBV5-6 and TRBJ1-5; tentative D call: TRBD1 (6 bases). Germline CDR1 reads SGHDT; CDR2 reads YYEEEE. Trimming pared 4 bases from V and 7 bases from J, leaving 12 bases between. The CDR3 totals 13 residues. The CDR3 coding sequence is TGTGCCAGCAGCCCCTCACAGGGCCAGCCCCAGCATTTT. Translated, it gives CASSPSQGQPQHF. The full variable domain, in which reference TRBV5-6 and TRBJ1-5 provide the parts outside the CDR3, is DAGVTQSPTHLIKTRGQQVTLRCSPKSGHDTVSWYQQALGQGPQFIFQYYEEEERQRGNFPDRFSGHQFPNYSSELNVNALLLGDSALYLCASSPSQGQPQHFGDGTRLSIL.

The V call is TRBV6-6, the J call TRBJ2-7; D is ambiguous. CDR3 length equals 11 residues. V lost 5 bases and J lost 4, with 6 bases in between. Germline V CDR1 and CDR2: MNHNY, SVGAGI (reference sequence). The CDR3 DNA sequence: TGTGCCAGCAGTGCGGAATACGAGCAGTACTTC. This translates into CASSAEYEQYF.

The chain couples TRBV7-6 to TRBJ2-3; D is possibly TRBD1 (5 bases). The CDR3 is 16 amino acids. The V gene lost 0 bases and the J gene lost 3 bases, with 13 bases spanning the gap. Germline V lookup: CDR1 SGHVS, CDR2 FNYEAQ. CDR3 loop: CASSLAPAGRTDTQYF. The CDR3 coding sequence is TGTGCCAGCAGCTTAGCTCCGGCAGGGCGAACAGATACGCAGTATTTT.

This clone showed up just once. V is TRBV14 and J is TRBJ2-3, with 11 positions matching TRBD2. CDR3 length: 16 amino acids. The germline V gene has CDR1 SGHDN and CDR2 FVKESK. V dropped 3 bases and J dropped 12; count of bases not matched to a gene: 14. In DNA, the CDR3 is TGTGCCAGCAGCCAGACCGGGACTAGCGGTTTACTTAACCAGTATTTT. Its protein product is CASSQTGTSGLLNQYF.

The rearrangement uses TRBV19 and TRBJ2-5; D is unclear. The CDR3 has 14 residues. The V and J ends lost 1 base and 5 bases respectively, with 11 bases between them. CDR1 LNHDA and CDR2 SQIVND come from the germline V gene (reference sequence). The CDR3 here is CASSIVGDLETQYF. The CDR3 DNA follows: TGTGCCAGTAGTATAGTGGGCGACCTGGAGACCCAGTACTTC.

CDR3 amino acids: CAWSRRGGNTEAFF. CDR3 in DNA: TGTGCCTGGAGTCGCAGGGGGGGGAACACTGAAGCTTTCTTT. The gene calls are TRBV30 and TRBJ1-1; 7 bases are shared with TRBD1. There are 14 residues in the CDR3. Trimming cost V 2 bases and J 1 base; bases outside gene matches: 4. Germline V gene lookup returns CDR1 GTSNPN and CDR2 SVGIG (reference sequence).

The genes are TRBV21-1 and TRBJ2-3. TRBV21-1 is flagged as a pseudogene. This CDR3 region has 13 residues. The CDR3 DNA sequence: TGTGCCAGCAGCAACGGGGGCGCAGATACGCAGTATTTT. Protein sequence: CASSNGGADTQYF.

The CDR3 region is CASSSRLAGGNNEQFF. The CDR3 nucleotides read TGTGCCAGCAGCTCCAGGCTAGCGGGAGGTAACAATGAGCAGTTCTTC. V and J are TRBV7-8 and TRBJ2-1; 11 positions agree with TRBD2. V was pared by 4 bases and J by 5 bases, with 7 bases of the junction left unmatched. CDR1 and CDR2 (germline): SGHVS, FQNEAQ. The CDR3 runs 16 residues.

The chain combines TRBV27 with TRBJ1-5; D gene ambiguous. The CDR3 loop spans 14 amino acids. Between the trimmed V and J ends, which lost 3 bases and 5 bases, there was a span of 11 bases. Per germline, CDR1 MNHEY and CDR2 SMNVEV (reference sequence). CDR3 protein: CASSFRGLDQPQHF. The DNA for the CDR3 is TGTGCCAGCAGTTTTCGGGGTCTCGATCAGCCCCAGCATTTT.

Note on this clone: The sample has other DNA sequences that encode this CDR3 too. The genes are TRBV5-1 and TRBJ1-5; a weak D match, TRBD1 (5 bases). The germline V and J ends were trimmed by 1 base and 0 bases, with 8 bases remaining between them. The germline V gene encodes CDR1 SGHRS and CDR2 YFSETQ. The CDR3 sequence is 15 residues long. The CDR3: CASSLRGDSNQPQHF. DNA for the CDR3: TGCGCCAGCAGCTTGAGAGGGGATAGCAATCAGCCCCAGCATTTT.

The chain employs TRBV10-3 and TRBJ1-2; the D gene is possibly TRBD1 (6 bases). This CDR3 contains 13 residues. With 6 bases removed from V and 3 bases from J, the gap between germline ends came to 11 bases. CDR1 and CDR2 from the germline V gene are ENHRY and SYGVKD. The DNA of the CDR3 is TGTGCCATCAGATTGACAGGTGACTATGGCTACACCTTC. Protein: CAIRLTGDYGYTF.

The chain uses TRBV4-1 and TRBJ2-7; 9 nucleotides line up with TRBD1. Germline V gene lookup returns CDR1 MGHRA and CDR2 YSYEKL. V was clipped by 0 bases and J by 1 base; unmatched bases: 4. The CDR3 sequence is 16 residues long. CDR3 in DNA: TGCGCCAGCAGCCAAGATACGGGGACAGGGTCCTACGAGCAGTACTTC. It encodes CASSQDTGTGSYEQYF.

The chain recombines TRBV5-1 with TRBJ1-1, with no clear D. CDR1 is SGHRS and CDR2 is YFSETQ in the germline V gene. Trimming pared 1 base from V and 0 bases from J, leaving 10 bases between. The CDR3 contains 15 residues. The CDR3 sequence is CASSLSGILNTEAFF. CDR3 DNA sequence: TGCGCCAGCAGCTTGTCGGGGATACTGAACACTGAAGCTTTCTTT.

V is TRBV13 and J is TRBJ1-1; 10 bases line up with TRBD1. The CDR3 sequence is 14 residues long. V trimming: 7 bases; J trimming: 5 bases; junction bases outside the gene matches: 7. Germline assignment: CDR1 PRHDT and CDR2 FYEKMQ (reference sequence). CDR3: CASIRQGAITEAFF. In DNA, the CDR3 is TGTGCCAGCATCCGACAGGGGGCGATTACTGAAGCTTTCTTT. The full variable domain, with the rest looked up from reference TRBV13 and TRBJ1-1, is AAGVIQSPRHLIKEKRETATLKCYPIPRHDTVYWYQQGPGQDPQFLISFYEKMQSDKGSIPDRFSAQQFSDYHSELNMSSLELGDSALYFCASIRQGAITEAFFGQGTRLTVV.

The chain employs TRBV5-4 and TRBJ1-1; D remains unclear. V lost 7 bases and J 4 bases, leaving 11 bases between the germline ends. The CDR3 consists of 12 residues. The germline gives CDR1 SGHNT, CDR2 YYREEE (reference sequence). The CDR3 reads CASGVEGTEAFF. CDR3 coding DNA: TGTGCCAGCGGGGTGGAAGGCACTGAAGCTTTCTTT.

The table lists this clone with a count of one. The chain combines TRBV7-9 with TRBJ2-6; D unresolved. The CDR3 spans 14 residues. Trimming removed 1 base at V and 2 bases at J, with 3 bases between. Germline CDR1 and CDR2: SEHNR and FQNEAQ (reference sequence). CDR3 amino acids: CASSLGAGANVLTF. The DNA of the CDR3 is TGTGCCAGCAGCTTAGGGGCTGGGGCCAACGTCCTGACTTTC.

This chain joins TRBV18 and TRBJ2-2; TRBD2 aligns across 9 bases. V trimming: 6 bases; J trimming: 6 bases; junction bases outside the gene matches: 8. Germline V gives CDR1 KGHSH, CDR2 LQKENI. The CDR3 loop spans 15 amino acids. CDR3 bases: TGTGCCAGCTCGTCGACTAGCGGATCCCCCGGGGAGCTGTTTTTT. The encoded protein is CASSSTSGSPGELFF.

The rearrangement links TRBV6-1 to TRBJ2-1; D perhaps matches TRBD2 (6 bases). This CDR3 region has 13 residues. The ends were cut back, 6 bases at V and 10 bases at J, with 16 bases in the middle. Germline CDR1 and CDR2: MNHNS and SASEGT. The CDR3 DNA is TGTGCCAGCAGCGCCCGGCGGGGTTTGGAGCAGTTCTTC. It encodes CASSARRGLEQFF.